The present T cell receptor (beta chain) was sequenced within a study of graft-versus-host responses after intestinal transplantation. Points from the study as a whole: Maximum circulating GvH clone levels tracked with early post-transplant HvG decreases.

The data were produced by immunoSEQ multiplex PCR, yet TCRdb's version contains in-frame clones alone and is incomplete. This table holds around 100,000 clones, approximately 93% found once. Germline V CDR1 and CDR2: MGHRA, YSYEKL. The CDR3 loop spans 13 amino acids. Between the trimmed V and J ends, which lost 0 bases and 6 bases, there was a span of 9 bases. The table lists this clone with a few counts. The antigen remains undetermined. V gene TRBV4-1 combines with J gene TRBJ2-7; maybe TRBD2 (6 bases). Here the sequenced sample was unstimulated CD8+ T cells sorted from spleen or lymph node cells, taken before intestinal transplant. The receptor comes from a human donor who received an intestinal transplant. CDR3 loop: CASSQDGGPEQYF. The DNA for the CDR3 is TGCGCCAGCAGCCAAGATGGAGGGCCCGAGCAGTACTTC.